A single sample gave rise to the 2 T cell receptor beta chains below, sequenced in a study of blood T cells in healthy people across ages. Primed by a sample-barcoded 5' primer and a J-beta primer mix, a second PCR proceeded for 7 to 11 cycles. TCRdb recomputed calls from the 5' RACE reads with MiXCR, one row per CDR3 protein. In the table there are fewer than 2 million distinct CDR3 sequences, approximately 39% of which are singletons. Sequencing was performed on blood. The origin of the receptors is a human donor in good health.

Notes on this clonotype: One junction end disagrees with the germline gene, perhaps due to a read error. The chain links TRBV2 to TRBJ1-3; D gene ambiguous. The CDR3 consists of 14 residues. Germline V gene data show CDR1 as SNHLY and CDR2 as FYNNEI. CDR3 loop: CACSDGSTGNTIYF. CDR3 bases: TGTGCCTGCAGTGACGGTTCTACTGGAAACACCATATATTTT.

V usage is TRBV20-1 and J usage is TRBJ1-4; possibly TRBD1 for D (6 bases). CDR1 is DFQATT and CDR2 is SNEGSKA in the germline V gene (reference sequence). The CDR3 sequence is 14 residues long. V was pared by 2 bases and J by 8 bases, with 15 bases between. The CDR3 region is CSARPGASEEKLFF. The CDR3 DNA reads as TGCAGTGCTAGACCAGGGGCCAGTGAGGAAAAACTGTTTTTT.